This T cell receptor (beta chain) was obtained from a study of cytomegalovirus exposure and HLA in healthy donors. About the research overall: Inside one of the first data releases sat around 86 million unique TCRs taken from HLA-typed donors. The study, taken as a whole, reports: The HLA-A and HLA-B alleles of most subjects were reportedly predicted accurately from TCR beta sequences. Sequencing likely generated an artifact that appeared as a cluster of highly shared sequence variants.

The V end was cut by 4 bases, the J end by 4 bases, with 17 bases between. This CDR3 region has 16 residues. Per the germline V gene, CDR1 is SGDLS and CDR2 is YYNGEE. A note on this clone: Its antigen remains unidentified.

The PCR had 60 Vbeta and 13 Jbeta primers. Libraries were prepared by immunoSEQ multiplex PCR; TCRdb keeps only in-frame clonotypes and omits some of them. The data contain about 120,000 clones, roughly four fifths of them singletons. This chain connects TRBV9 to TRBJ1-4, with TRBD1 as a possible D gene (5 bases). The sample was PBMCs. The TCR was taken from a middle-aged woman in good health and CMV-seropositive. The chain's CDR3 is CASSPHGGASNEKLFF. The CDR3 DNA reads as TGTGCCAGCAGCCCCCATGGCGGGGCTAGTAATGAAAAACTGTTTTTT.